The TCR beta chain described here comes from a study of cytomegalovirus exposure and HLA in healthy donors. General study points: Accurate prediction of HLA-A and HLA-B alleles (for most subjects) was reportedly achieved from TCR beta sequences. There were some public TCRs occurring in many donors, but most TCR sequences were rare. Earlier findings revealed that most TCR beta V segments proved productive either about 87% or about 30% of the time.

Trimming left V 6 bases short and J 4 bases short, with 12 bases between. CDR1 SQVTM and CDR2 ANQGSEA come from the germline V gene. This CDR3 is 12 amino acids long. When sampled, the donors appeared nominally healthy, though they likely had unrecorded immune exposures. In the PCR, 60 Vbeta and 13 Jbeta primers were used. Repertoires were generated with immunoSEQ multiplex PCR, while TCRdb's copy carries only in-frame clones and drops some. The sample shows about 130,000 clones, roughly 75% of them seen only once. In regard to this clone: Its antigen is unidentified.

The chain recombines TRBV29-1 with TRBJ2-5, with D possibly being TRBD1 (7 bases). The origin of this receptor is a man aged 30 to 39 in good health and CMV-seronegative. The sample was PBMCs. The CDR3 nucleotides are TGCAGCGTCAACCAGGGGGGAGAGACCCAGTACTTC. Amino acids: CSVNQGGETQYF.